There are a few counts of the clone carrying this T cell receptor (beta chain). No antigen is known for it. This entry is derived from a study of glioma-infiltrating T cells. Findings of the study overall: Tissue-blood divergence was below expectation in non-neoplastic patients, above in gliomas. Tissue and blood shared very few CDR3 sequences.

Germline assignment: CDR1 SEHNR and CDR2 FQNEAQ (reference sequence). The CDR3 length is 11 residues. Trimming stripped 5 bases from V and 6 bases from J, with 7 bases between. The iRepertoire nested amplicon-rescue multiplex PCR amplified TCR alpha and beta CDR3s from RNA. A single record per CDR3 protein comes from TCRdb applying MiXCR to the multiplex PCR reads. Among under 200,000 distinct CDR3 sequences listed, roughly two fifths were seen once. V and J are TRBV7-9 and TRBJ1-2, with a tentative D call TRBD1 (5 bases). This TCR was recovered from a human donor with low-grade glioma or glioblastoma, undergoing nonglioma brain surgery, or in good health (not recorded which). The specimen sequenced was glioma tissue, nonneoplastic brain tissue, or PBMCs (not recorded which). CDR3 nucleotide sequence: TGTGCCAGCAGCCGACAGCATGGCTACACCTTC. This gives the protein CASSRQHGYTF.